The source of this T cell receptor (beta chain) is a study of immune cell composition in non-small cell lung cancer. This CDR3 has 15 residues. The V and J ends lost 5 bases and 4 bases respectively, with 15 bases between them. Germline V gene data show CDR1 as SSHAT and CDR2 as FNYEAQ (reference sequence). Clones were read by immunoSEQ multiplex PCR, and TCRdb kept only the in-frame ones, dropping some. The table records about 3,400 clones, around 80% of them present only once. Sequences were obtained from lung tumor tissue. The V and J genes are TRBV7-7 and TRBJ2-1, with a possible D match to TRBD1 (5 bases). This TCR derives from a human donor with non-small cell lung cancer. This chain's CDR3 is CASSPLNTGYNEQFF. CDR3 DNA: TGTGCCAGCAGCCCTTTAAACACAGGATACAATGAGCAGTTCTTC.